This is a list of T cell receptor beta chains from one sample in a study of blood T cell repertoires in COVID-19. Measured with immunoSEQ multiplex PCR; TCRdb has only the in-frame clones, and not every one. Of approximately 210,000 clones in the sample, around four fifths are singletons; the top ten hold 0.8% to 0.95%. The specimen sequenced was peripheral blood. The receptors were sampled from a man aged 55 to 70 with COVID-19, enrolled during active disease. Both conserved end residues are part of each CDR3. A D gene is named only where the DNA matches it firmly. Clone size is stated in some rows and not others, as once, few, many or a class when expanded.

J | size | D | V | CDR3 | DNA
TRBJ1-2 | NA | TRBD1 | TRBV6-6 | CASSILPGQNYGYTF | TGTGCCAGCAGTATACTCCCGGGACAGAACTATGGCTACACCTTC
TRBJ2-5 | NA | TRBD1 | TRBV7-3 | CASSPTLGQQETQYF | TGTGCCAGCAGCCCTACCCTGGGACAGCAAGAGACCCAGTACTTC
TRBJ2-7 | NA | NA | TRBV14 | CASSRVYEQYF | TGTGCCAGCAGCCGAGTCTACGAGCAGTACTTC
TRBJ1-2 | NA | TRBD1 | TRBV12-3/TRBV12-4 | CASSFQGVGGYTF | TGTGCCAGCAGTTTTCAGGGGGTTGGGGGCTACACCTTC
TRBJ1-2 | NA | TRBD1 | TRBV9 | CASSVAGTGYGYTF | TGTGCCAGCAGCGTAGCAGGGACAGGCTATGGCTACACCTTC
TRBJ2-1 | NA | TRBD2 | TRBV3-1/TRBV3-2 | CASSQDPLAGIYNEQFF | TGTGCCAGCAGCCAAGATCCTCTAGCGGGGATTTACAATGAGCAGTTCTTC
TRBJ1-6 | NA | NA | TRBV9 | CASSEGQSSPLHF | TGTGCCAGCAGCGAGGGACAATCTTCACCCCTCCACTTT
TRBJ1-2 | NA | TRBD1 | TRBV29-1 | CSVVDRGGSYGYTF | TGCAGCGTTGTGGACAGGGGTGGTAGCTATGGCTACACCTTC
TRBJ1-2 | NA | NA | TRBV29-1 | CSVEDFYGYTF | TGCAGCGTTGAGGACTTCTATGGCTACACCTTC
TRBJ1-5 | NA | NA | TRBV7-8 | CASTLQGKAQPQHF | TGTGCCAGCACCCTCCAGGGAAAGGCTCAGCCCCAGCATTTT
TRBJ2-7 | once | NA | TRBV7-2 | CASSFGRRGEQYF | TGTGCCAGCAGCTTCGGCAGAAGAGGAGAGCAGTACTTC
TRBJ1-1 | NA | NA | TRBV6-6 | CASSRGYSEAFF | TGTGCCAGCAGCCGTGGTTACTCTGAAGCTTTCTTT
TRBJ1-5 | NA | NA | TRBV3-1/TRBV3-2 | CASSQGQVGQPQHF | TGTGCCAGCAGCCAAGGACAGGTGGGGCAGCCCCAGCATTTT
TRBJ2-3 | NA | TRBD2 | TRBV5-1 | CASSLGSGGYTDTQYF | TGCGCCAGCAGCTTGGGCAGCGGGGGATACACAGATACGCAGTATTTT
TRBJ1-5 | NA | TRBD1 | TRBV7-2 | CASSFGQGNQPQHF | TGTGCCAGCAGCTTCGGACAGGGCAATCAGCCCCAGCATTTT
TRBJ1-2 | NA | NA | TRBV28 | CASSLFQGNGYTF | TGTGCCAGCAGTTTGTTTCAGGGTAATGGCTACACCTTC
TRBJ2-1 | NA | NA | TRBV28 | CASRGQGNEQFF | TGTGCCAGCAGGGGGCAGGGCAATGAGCAGTTCTTC
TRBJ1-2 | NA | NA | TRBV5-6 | CASSFRNYGYTF | TGTGCCAGCAGCTTTCGTAACTATGGCTACACCTTC
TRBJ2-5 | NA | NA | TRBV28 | CASSFGQIQETQYF | TGTGCCAGCAGTTTCGGACAGATTCAAGAGACCCAGTACTTC
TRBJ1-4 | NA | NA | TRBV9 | CASSVGPGLNEKLFF | TGTGCCAGCAGCGTAGGCCCAGGCCTCAATGAAAAACTGTTTTTT
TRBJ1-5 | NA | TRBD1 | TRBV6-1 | CASSDLGTGGNQPQHF | TGTGCCAGCAGTGATTTGGGGACAGGGGGCAATCAGCCCCAGCATTTT
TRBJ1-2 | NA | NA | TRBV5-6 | CASSPRALEGAYGYTF | TGTGCCAGCAGCCCCCGGGCCTTAGAGGGCGCCTATGGCTACACCTTC
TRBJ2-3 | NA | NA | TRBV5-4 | CASSLGRASDTQYF | TGTGCCAGCAGCTTGGGCAGGGCTTCAGATACGCAGTATTTT
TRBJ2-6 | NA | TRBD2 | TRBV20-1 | CSASHAGASSGANVLTF | TGCAGTGCTAGTCATGCGGGAGCCTCCTCTGGGGCCAACGTCCTGACTTTC
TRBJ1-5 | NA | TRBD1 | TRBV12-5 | CASGDRLQPQHF | TGTGCTAGTGGGGACAGGCTCCAGCCCCAGCATTTT
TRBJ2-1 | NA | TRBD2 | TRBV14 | CASSQAPSGRAGEQFF | TGTGCCAGCAGCCAAGCCCCTAGCGGGAGGGCCGGTGAGCAGTTCTTC
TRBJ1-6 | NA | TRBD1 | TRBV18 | CASSPDRVRENSPLHF | TGTGCCAGCTCACCGGACAGGGTGAGGGAAAATTCACCCCTCCACTTT
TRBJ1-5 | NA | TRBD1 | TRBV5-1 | CASSFGGTGFQPQHF | TGCGCCAGCAGCTTCGGAGGGACAGGGTTCCAGCCCCAGCATTTT
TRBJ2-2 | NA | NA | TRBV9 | CASSVSPDWNTGELFF | TGTGCCAGCAGCGTTTCTCCCGACTGGAACACCGGGGAGCTGTTTTTT
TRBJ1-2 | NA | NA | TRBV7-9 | CASSLGTPTRGYGYTF | TGTGCCAGCAGCTTGGGGACACCAACCCGGGGCTATGGCTACACCTTC
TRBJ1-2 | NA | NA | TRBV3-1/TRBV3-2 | CASSWTEGYGYTF | TGTGCCAGCAGCTGGACAGAGGGTTATGGCTACACCTTC
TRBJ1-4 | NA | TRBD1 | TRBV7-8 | CASGTEDEKLFF | TGTGCCAGCGGGACAGAGGATGAAAAACTGTTTTTT
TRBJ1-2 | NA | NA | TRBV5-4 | CASSLGGSSYGYTF | TGTGCCAGCAGCTTGGGGGGCTCATCCTATGGCTACACCTTC
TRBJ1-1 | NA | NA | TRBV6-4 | CASSALGGNTEAFF | TGTGCCAGCAGTGCCCTAGGGGGGAACACTGAAGCTTTCTTT
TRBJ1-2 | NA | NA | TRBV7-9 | CASSLTGGHGYTF | TGTGCCAGCAGCTTAACCGGGGGACATGGCTACACCTTC
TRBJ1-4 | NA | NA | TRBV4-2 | CASSQLLYATNEKLFF | TGTGCCAGCAGCCAACTCCTATATGCAACTAATGAAAAACTGTTTTTT
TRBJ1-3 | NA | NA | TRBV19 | CASRFSSGNTIYF | TGTGCCAGTAGGTTCTCCTCTGGAAACACCATATATTTT
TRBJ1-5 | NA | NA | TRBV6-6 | CASRPGKDQPQHF | TGTGCCAGCAGGCCAGGAAAGGATCAGCCCCAGCATTTT
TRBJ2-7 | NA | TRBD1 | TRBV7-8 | CASRKAGTGGEQYF | TGTGCCAGCAGAAAAGCCGGGACAGGGGGTGAGCAGTACTTC
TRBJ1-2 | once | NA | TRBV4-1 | CASSQAGFHPNYGYTF | TGCGCCAGCAGCCAAGCAGGGTTCCACCCGAACTATGGCTACACCTTC
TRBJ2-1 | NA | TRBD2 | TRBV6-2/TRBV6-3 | CASSYERLAGASYNEQFF | TGTGCCAGCAGTTACGAAAGACTAGCGGGAGCTTCTTACAATGAGCAGTTCTTC
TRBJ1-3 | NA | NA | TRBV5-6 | CASSLGSVHSGNTIYF | TGTGCCAGCAGCTTGGGGAGCGTTCACTCTGGAAACACCATATATTTT
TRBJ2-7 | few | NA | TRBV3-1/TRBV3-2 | CASSQEALWVGKKYF | TGTGCCAGCAGCCAAGAGGCTTTGTGGGTCGGGAAAAAGTACTTC
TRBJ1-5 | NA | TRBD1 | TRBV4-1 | CASSQERQGGNQPQHF | TGCGCCAGCAGCCAAGAACGGCAGGGGGGTAATCAGCCCCAGCATTTT
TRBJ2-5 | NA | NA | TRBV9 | CASSVDPVQETQYF | TGTGCCAGCAGCGTAGATCCAGTCCAAGAGACCCAGTACTTC
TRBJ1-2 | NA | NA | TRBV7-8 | CASSLLTGDGYTF | TGTGCCAGCAGCTTATTAACAGGTGATGGCTACACCTTC
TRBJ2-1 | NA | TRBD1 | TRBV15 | CATSGRTGFSQGEQFF | TGTGCCACCAGCGGAAGGACAGGGTTTAGTCAGGGTGAGCAGTTCTTC
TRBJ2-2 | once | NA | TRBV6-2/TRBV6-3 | CASSLQGRSGELFF | TGTGCCAGCAGCCTACAGGGCAGGAGCGGGGAGCTGTTTTTT
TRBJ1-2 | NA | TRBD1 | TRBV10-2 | CASWRDRESGYTF | TGCGCCAGCTGGAGGGACAGGGAAAGTGGCTACACCTTC
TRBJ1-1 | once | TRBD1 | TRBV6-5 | CASSHRGYTEAFF | TGTGCCAGCAGCCACAGGGGGTACACTGAAGCTTTCTTT